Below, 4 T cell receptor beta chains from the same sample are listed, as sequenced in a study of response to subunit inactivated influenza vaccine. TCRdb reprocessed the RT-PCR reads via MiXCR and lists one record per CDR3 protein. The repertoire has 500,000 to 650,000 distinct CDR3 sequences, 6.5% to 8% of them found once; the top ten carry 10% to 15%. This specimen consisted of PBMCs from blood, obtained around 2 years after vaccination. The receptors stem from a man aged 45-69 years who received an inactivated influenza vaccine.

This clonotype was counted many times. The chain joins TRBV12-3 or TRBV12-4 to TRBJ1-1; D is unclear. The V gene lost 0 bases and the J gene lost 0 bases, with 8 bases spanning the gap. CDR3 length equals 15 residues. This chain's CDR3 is CASSLARELNTEAFF. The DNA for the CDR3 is TGTGCCAGCAGTTTAGCGAGGGAGCTGAACACTGAAGCTTTCTTT.

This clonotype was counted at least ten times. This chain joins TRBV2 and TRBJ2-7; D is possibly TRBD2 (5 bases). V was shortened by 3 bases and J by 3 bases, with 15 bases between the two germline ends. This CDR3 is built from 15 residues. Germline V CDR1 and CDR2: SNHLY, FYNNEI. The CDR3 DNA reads TGTGCCAGCAGTGAGGAGGACTGGGAGTTCTACGAGCAGTACTTC. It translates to CASSEEDWEFYEQYF. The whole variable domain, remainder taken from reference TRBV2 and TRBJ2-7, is EPEVTQTPSHQVTQMGQEVILRCVPISNHLYFYWYRQILGQKVEFLVSFYNNEISEKSEIFDDQFSVERPDGSNFTLKIRSTKLEDSAMYFCASSEEDWEFYEQYFGPGTRLTVT.

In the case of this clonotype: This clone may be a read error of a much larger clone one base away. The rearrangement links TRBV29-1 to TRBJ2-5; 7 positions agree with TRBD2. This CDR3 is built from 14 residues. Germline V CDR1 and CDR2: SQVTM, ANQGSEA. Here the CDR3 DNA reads TGCAGCACCAACGGAGGAGGGGTGCGGGAGACCCGGTACTTC. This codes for CSTNGGGVRETRYF.

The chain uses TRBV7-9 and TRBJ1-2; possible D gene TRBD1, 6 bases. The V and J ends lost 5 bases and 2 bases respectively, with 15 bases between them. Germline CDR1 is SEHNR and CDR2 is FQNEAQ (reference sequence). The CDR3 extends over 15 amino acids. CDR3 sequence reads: CASSLTGTPNYGYTF. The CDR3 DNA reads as TGTGCCAGCAGCCTAACCGGGACACCCAACTATGGCTACACCTTC.